The subject of this entry is one TCR beta chain. This sample stems from a study of tumour-infiltrating T cells in Burkitt lymphoma. Study-wide context: Survival, overall and progression-free, tracked with productive clonality.

Assay used: immunoSEQ multiplex PCR; TCRdb lists only in-frame clones, some missing. Here the sample spans more than 45,000 clones, about a third being singletons. Germline CDR1 and CDR2: SGHKS and YYEKEE (reference sequence). V was pared by 0 bases and J by 2 bases, with 8 bases of the junction left unmatched. The CDR3 has 17 residues. The clonotype was recovered from a human donor with Burkitt lymphoma. Sequences were obtained from tumor tissue. V gene TRBV5-5 combines with J gene TRBJ2-3; 8 bases align to TRBD1. Here the CDR3 reads CASSLADREVLTDTQYF. For the CDR3, the DNA is TGTGCCAGCAGCTTGGCGGACAGGGAGGTCCTCACAGATACGCAGTATTTT.